The T cell receptor (beta chain) under discussion was sequenced for a study of cytomegalovirus exposure and HLA in healthy donors. Study-wide points: The classifier was said to identify cytomegalovirus status with high specificity and sensitivity.

The PCR contained 60 Vbeta and 13 Jbeta primers. TCRdb's table, derived via immunoSEQ multiplex PCR, lists solely in-frame clones and lacks some. The sample includes 250,000 to 350,000 clones, about nine tenths of them seen just once. Regarding this clone: Its antigen remains unknown.

The TCR originated in a man aged 40-49 years in good health and CMV-seropositive. The sequencing input was PBMCs.

CDR3 sequence reads: CASRRLRSGSPNEQFF. In DNA, the CDR3 is TGTGCCAGCAGACGCCTGAGGAGCGGGAGTCCAAATGAGCAGTTCTTC. The chain combines TRBV27 with TRBJ2-1, with 8 bases aligning to TRBD2. Per the germline V gene, CDR1 is MNHEY and CDR2 is SMNVEV (reference sequence). V was pared by 6 bases and J by 7 bases, with 14 bases of the junction left unmatched. CDR3 size: 16 residues.